The rows below give T cell receptor beta chains drawn from one sample of a study of blood T cells in healthy people across ages. TCRdb used MiXCR to reprocess the 5' RACE reads, holding one entry per CDR3 protein. The data show fewer than 1 million distinct CDR3 sequences, around two fifths seen once. The sample comprised blood. These receptors came from a man between 60 and 75 years old in good health. The CDR3 runs from the conserved cysteine through the conserved F or W. A D gene is named only where the DNA matches it firmly. Some rows have no size entry. The others give once, few or many, or a class for an expanded clone.

TRBJ2-7 few . TRBV20-1 CSAPGRVGSHYEQYF TGCAGTGCACCAGGAAGGGTGGGCAGTCACTACGAGCAGTACTTC
TRBJ2-1 . TRBD2 TRBV4-3 CASSQDGIAGERQFF TGCGCCAGCAGCCAAGACGGGATAGCGGGGGAACGGCAGTTCTTC
TRBJ2-7 few TRBD2 TRBV6-2/TRBV6-3 CASSDRASGGSYEQYF TGTGCCAGCAGTGACCGGGCTAGCGGGGGGTCCTACGAGCAGTACTTC
TRBJ2-7 . . TRBV7-2 CANSFSWDASSYEQYF TGTGCCAACAGCTTCTCCTGGGACGCCAGCTCCTACGAGCAGTACTTC
TRBJ2-3 . TRBD2 TRBV7-6 CASSLGGSGDADTQYF TGTGCCAGCAGCTTAGGTGGTAGCGGGGATGCAGATACGCAGTATTTT
TRBJ2-7 . . TRBV5-6 CASSFRYEQYF TGTGCCAGCAGCTTCCGATACGAGCAGTACTTC
TRBJ2-7 once . TRBV30 CAWSINRAYEQYF TGTGCCTGGAGTATTAATCGGGCCTACGAGCAGTACTTC
TRBJ2-5 . TRBD1 TRBV6-6 CASSYSSPGGETQYF TGTGCCAGCAGTTACTCATCCCCAGGGGGTGAGACCCAGTACTTC
TRBJ2-2 . TRBD1 TRBV6-6 CASSYGQGRTNTGELFF TGTGCCAGCAGTTATGGACAGGGGAGGACGAACACCGGGGAGCTGTTTTTT
TRBJ1-6 . . TRBV11-3 CASSFDLGRSSYNSPLHF TGTGCCAGCAGCTTCGACCTGGGACGGAGCTCCTATAATTCACCCCTCCACTTT
TRBJ2-1 . TRBD2 TRBV20-1 CSARDNGGGSSEQFF TGCAGTGCTAGAGATAACGGCGGGGGTTCGAGTGAGCAGTTCTTC
TRBJ2-5 . . TRBV2 CASREEGGGETQYF TGTGCCAGCAGGGAGGAGGGAGGCGGAGAGACCCAGTACTTC
TRBJ1-6 many . TRBV4-1 CASSPIGRENNSPLHF TGCGCCAGCAGCCCCATTGGTAGGGAGAATAATTCACCCCTCCACTTT
TRBJ2-7 . . TRBV5-1 CASSSEDSNSHEQYF TGCGCCAGCAGCTCGGAAGACAGTAACTCCCACGAGCAGTACTTC
TRBJ2-2 . . TRBV7-3 CASSPFGPGELFF TGTGCCAGCAGCCCGTTTGGCCCCGGGGAGCTGTTTTTT
TRBJ2-1 . . TRBV25-1 CASSSRGWVVNEQFF TGTGCCAGCAGTTCTCGCGGATGGGTGGTGAATGAGCAGTTCTTC
TRBJ2-7 many TRBD1 TRBV27 CASRDRNKYEQYF TGTGCCAGCAGGGACAGGAATAAGTACGAGCAGTACTTC
TRBJ2-5 . . TRBV24-1 CATSDTTEETQYF TGTGCCACCAGTGATACGACAGAAGAGACCCAGTACTTC
TRBJ1-2 few TRBD1 TRBV5-5 CASSFYRDRGRGYTF TGTGCCAGCAGCTTCTACCGGGACAGGGGGCGCGGCTACACCTTC
TRBJ2-5 . TRBD2 TRBV29-1 CSVVGTIGETQYF TGCAGCGTTGTCGGGACTATTGGGGAGACCCAGTACTTC
TRBJ2-5 . TRBD1 TRBV11-2 CASSFLLGTGQETQYF TGTGCCAGCAGCTTCCTTTTGGGGACAGGGCAAGAGACCCAGTACTTC
TRBJ1-2 . . TRBV6-5 CASSYLGAKGYTF TGTGCCAGCAGTTATCTAGGGGCGAAGGGCTACACCTTC
TRBJ1-6 many . TRBV20-1 CSAPPGTGVSPLHF TGCAGTGCGCCCCCCGGAACGGGGGTTTCACCCCTCCACTTT
TRBJ1-1 . . TRBV20-1 CSARRGRATEAFF TGCAGTGCTAGAAGGGGCAGGGCCACTGAAGCTTTCTTT
TRBJ2-5 few . TRBV3-1 CASSQARAKTQYF TGTGCCAGCAGCCAAGCAAGGGCCAAGACCCAGTACTTC
TRBJ1-2 . . TRBV2 CASTSTELYGYTF TGTGCCAGCACCTCGACGGAGCTATATGGCTACACCTTC
TRBJ1-1 . . TRBV9 CAGSGQQGLNTEAFF TGTGCCGGCAGCGGACAACAGGGACTGAACACTGAAGCTTTCTTT
TRBJ1-1 few . TRBV6-5 CASSDRGEMNTEAFF TGTGCCAGCAGTGACCGGGGCGAGATGAACACTGAAGCTTTCTTT
TRBJ2-5 . . TRBV4-1 CASSQTVAVQETQYF TGCGCCAGCAGCCAAACAGTCGCGGTTCAAGAGACCCAGTACTTC
TRBJ1-6 few . TRBV7-2 CASSLVQHYNSPLHF TGTGCCAGCAGCTTAGTACAGCATTATAATTCACCCCTCCACTTT
TRBJ2-1 . TRBD2 TRBV4-1 CASSQLTSEQFF TGCGCCAGCAGCCAGTTGACTAGCGAGCAGTTCTTC
TRBJ1-1 many . TRBV14 CASSPHVNTEAFF TGTGCCAGCAGCCCACATGTGAACACTGAAGCTTTCTTT
TRBJ2-6 . . TRBV6-1 CASSEGGISSGANVLTF TGTGCCAGCAGTGAGGGGGGCATAAGCTCTGGGGCCAACGTCCTGACTTTC
TRBJ1-6 once TRBD1 TRBV14 CASSQGQRNSPLHF TGTGCCAGCAGCCAGGGACAGCGTAATTCACCCCTCCACTTT
TRBJ2-6 . . TRBV11-1 CASSLETGRKGANVLTF TGTGCCAGCAGCTTAGAAACAGGGCGGAAGGGGGCCAACGTCCTGACTTTC
TRBJ2-1 few . TRBV6-2/TRBV6-3 CASSYAAGTEQFF TGTGCCAGCAGTTACGCCGCCGGGACTGAGCAGTTCTTC
TRBJ2-5 . . TRBV7-2 CASSVGGFGETQYF TGTGCCAGCAGCGTAGGGGGGTTCGGGGAGACCCAGTACTTC
TRBJ2-1 few TRBD1 TRBV25-1 CASSVQGGGTGAMFEQFF TGTGCCAGCAGTGTCCAGGGGGGAGGGACAGGGGCAATGTTTGAGCAGTTCTTC
TRBJ2-7 many . TRBV29-1 CSIKTGTTYEQYF TGCAGTATAAAGACAGGAACGACCTACGAGCAGTACTTC
TRBJ1-2 many . TRBV25-1 CASSESYLEPVNGYTF TGTGCCAGCAGTGAATCTTATCTGGAGCCTGTGAATGGCTACACCTTC
TRBJ1-2 few . TRBV20-1 CSARDRTDSSYGYTF TGCAGTGCTAGAGACCGAACGGACAGCAGCTATGGCTACACCTTC
TRBJ2-6 few TRBD1 TRBV12-3/TRBV12-4 CASSLTQGAGANVLTF TGTGCCAGCAGTTTAACCCAGGGGGCTGGGGCCAACGTCCTGACTTTC
TRBJ2-1 . TRBD1 TRBV18 CASSPERTGNYNEQFF TGTGCCAGCTCACCAGAAAGGACAGGGAATTACAATGAGCAGTTCTTC